Below are 24 T cell receptor beta chains sequenced from a single sample in a study of blood T cells in healthy people across ages. It was with a sample-barcoded 5' primer and a J-beta primer mix that a second PCR of roughly 7 to 12 cycles was run. MiXCR, run by TCRdb on the 5' RACE reads, gives a single entry per CDR3 protein. Of just under 750,000 distinct CDR3 sequences listed, about a fifth were seen once; the top ten hold 22%. Sequenced material: blood. These receptors originate from a man in his sixties or seventies in good health.

The V call is TRBV7-6, the J call TRBJ2-5, with D possibly being TRBD2 (6 bases). The CDR3 extends over 15 amino acids. Germline CDR1 and CDR2: SGHVS and FNYEAQ. Trimming removed 3 bases from V and 3 bases from J, with 14 bases in between. Written as DNA, the CDR3 is TGTGCCAGCAGCTTCGCTGGAGGGGTGGAAGAGACCCAGTACTTC. It encodes CASSFAGGVEETQYF.

The genes are TRBV6-5 and TRBJ2-2; D is perhaps TRBD1 or TRBD2 (5 bases each). V lost 2 bases to trimming and J lost 4 bases, with 11 bases between them. The germline CDR1 and CDR2 sequences are MNHEY and SVGAGI. CDR3 size: 15 residues. CDR3 sequence: CASSYVGAVTGELFF. The CDR3 DNA reads as TGTGCCAGCAGTTACGTCGGGGCGGTCACCGGGGAGCTGTTTTTT.

Concerning this clonotype: This may be a read error, as it is one base from a much larger clone. This rearrangement joins TRBV6-2 or TRBV6-3 to TRBJ2-3; D is unclear. The length of the CDR3 is 12 residues. CDR1 and CDR2 from the germline V gene are MNHEY and SVGEGT. The CDR3 here is CASCYSADTQYF. CDR3 in DNA: TGTGCCAGCTGTTACTCGGCAGATACGCAGTATTTT.

The chain carries TRBV13 and TRBJ2-3; TRBD2 might be the D (7 bases). The CDR3 extends over 16 amino acids. Germline lookup yields CDR1 PRHDT and CDR2 FYEKMQ (reference sequence). Trimming took off 7 bases at V and 6 bases at J, with 23 bases between the two ends. The DNA of the CDR3 is TGTGCCAGCACTCTAGGGGGGGCATTCGGACTTGATACGCAGTATTTT. Translating it yields CASTLGGAFGLDTQYF.

The J gene is TRBJ2-5, the V gene TRBV4-2, with 9 bases lining up with TRBD2. V was pared by 4 bases and J by 2 bases, with 8 bases of the junction left unmatched. The CDR3 consists of 16 residues. CDR1 and CDR2 (germline): LGHNA, YNFKEQ. The CDR3 protein is CASSLVSGGTQETQYF. The CDR3 nucleotides read TGTGCCAGCAGCCTCGTTAGCGGGGGTACGCAAGAGACCCAGTACTTC.

The rearrangement joins TRBV7-9 to TRBJ1-1, with TRBD1 as a possible D gene (5 bases). Germline CDR1 reads SEHNR; CDR2 reads FQNEAQ (reference sequence). Between the trimmed V and J ends, which lost 1 base and 4 bases, there was a span of 13 bases. The CDR3 has 15 amino acids. CDR3 amino acids: CASSLVEIGGTEAFF. The CDR3 bases are TGTGCCAGCAGCTTAGTGGAGATTGGGGGCACTGAAGCTTTCTTT. The complete variable domain, with remaining parts taken from reference TRBV7-9 and TRBJ1-1, reads DTGVSQNPRHKITKRGQNVTFRCDPISEHNRLYWYRQTLGQGPEFLTYFQNEAQLEKSRLLSDRFSAERPKGSFSTLEIQRTEQGDSAMYLCASSLVEIGGTEAFFGQGTRLTVV.

The V call is TRBV5-5, the J call TRBJ1-4; 8 nucleotides match TRBD1. The CDR3 loop spans 15 amino acids. Trimming took 4 bases from V and 6 from J; bases not matched to a gene: 8. Germline V lookup: CDR1 SGHKS, CDR2 YYEKEE (reference sequence). The CDR3 DNA reads as TGTGCCAGCAGCGCCTCAGGGGGCAGGGATGAAAAACTGTTTTTT. Encoded protein: CASSASGGRDEKLFF.

Worth noting for this clonotype: An end of the junction does not agree with germline; a read error may underlie this. This chain uses TRBV19 with TRBJ2-6; 7 nucleotides line up with TRBD1. Germline V gives CDR1 LNHDA, CDR2 SQIVND (reference sequence). The CDR3 length is 16 residues. CDR3 amino acids: CASGTDRHSGASVLTF. CDR3 in DNA: TGTGCCAGCGGGACAGACAGGCACTCTGGGGCCAGCGTCCTGACTTTC.

The rearrangement joins TRBV6-5 to TRBJ2-5; the match to TRBD1 covers 7 bases. Near its end, the DNA agrees better with TRBJ2-7, so the J call may be wrong. CDR3 length: 15 amino acids. Per the germline V gene, CDR1 is MNHEY and CDR2 is SVGAGI. The CDR3 DNA is TGTGCCAGCAGTTACTCGACAGGGAACTCCTACGAGCAGTACTTC. It specifies CASSYSTGNSYEQYF.

The chain joins TRBV7-8 to TRBJ1-1; D is possibly TRBD1 (6 bases). The CDR3 runs to 17 residues. Germline loops: CDR1 SGHVS, CDR2 FQNEAQ. Trimming cost V 2 bases and J 4 bases, with 20 bases left between them. Here the CDR3 reads CASSLPGTLRRGTEAFF. The CDR3 bases are TGTGCCAGCAGCTTACCCGGGACACTCAGAAGGGGCACTGAAGCTTTCTTT.

This clonotype has a handful of counts. The gene calls are TRBV9 and TRBJ1-5; 7 nucleotides match TRBD1. Germline V gives CDR1 SGDLS, CDR2 YYNGEE. Germline trimming cut 0 bases from V and 6 bases from J; bases unmatched to any gene: 6. This CDR3 spans 15 amino acids. This CDR3 is CASSVGEGAGQPQHF. The CDR3, as DNA: TGTGCCAGCAGCGTAGGGGAGGGGGCGGGTCAGCCCCAGCATTTT. The variable domain in full, with the rest retrieved from reference TRBV9 and TRBJ1-5, is DSGVTQTPKHLITATGQRVTLRCSPRSGDLSVYWYQQSLDQGLQFLIQYYNGEERAKGNILERFSAQQFPDLHSELNLSSLELGDSALYFCASSVGEGAGQPQHFGDGTRLSIL.

The chain couples TRBV12-3 or TRBV12-4 to TRBJ1-2, with TRBD1 as a possible D gene (5 bases). Trimming took 4 bases from V and 0 from J, leaving 12 bases between them. There are 15 residues in the CDR3. The CDR3 protein is CASSWIGGANYGYTF. The CDR3 nucleotides read TGTGCCAGCAGTTGGATCGGGGGAGCTAACTATGGCTACACCTTC.

The chain couples TRBV12-3 or TRBV12-4 to TRBJ2-6, with 9 positions matching TRBD1. CDR3 length: 18 amino acids. Trimming removed 7 bases from V and 2 bases from J; junction bases left unmatched: 12. CDR3 DNA: TGTGCCAGCACCGTCCCACAGGGGGCTTTTCCTGGGGCCAACGTCCTGACTTTC. It encodes CASTVPQGAFPGANVLTF.

This clonotype was found a few times. The chain employs TRBV12-3 or TRBV12-4 and TRBJ1-2, with D tentatively TRBD1 (5 bases). CDR3 length: 14 residues. The germline V and J ends were trimmed by 6 bases and 2 bases, with 13 bases remaining between them. The CDR3 bases are TGTGCCAGCAGGGGGCTGGGGGTAAACTATGGCTACACCTTC. It translates to CASRGLGVNYGYTF.

A few counts support this clonotype. Mismatch with germline at one junction end may stem from a read error. The chain combines TRBV6-2 or TRBV6-3 with TRBJ2-3; D is unclear. The germline gives CDR1 MNHEY, CDR2 SVGEGT. The length of the CDR3 is 12 residues. The CDR3 nucleotides read TGTGCCAGCAACTTCGGGCAAGAGACCCAGTACTTT. Translation gives CASNFGQETQYF.

This clonotype occurred a few times. This rearrangement joins TRBV20-1 to TRBJ2-5; D assignment may be TRBD1 or TRBD2 (5 bases each). V was trimmed by 5 bases and J by 7 bases, leaving 14 bases between them. The CDR3 runs 12 residues. CDR1 is DFQATT and CDR2 is SNEGSKA in the germline V gene (reference sequence). CDR3 nucleotides: TGCAGTGCTTTAGAGGGGCCATGGACCCAGTACTTC. This sequence encodes CSALEGPWTQYF.

On this clonotype: A much larger clone sits a single nucleotide away, making a read error possible. The rearrangement uses TRBV5-1 and TRBJ1-2; D gene unclear. The CDR3 runs 16 residues. Germline V gene data show CDR1 as SGHRS and CDR2 as YFSETQ. DNA of the CDR3: TGCGCCAGCAGCTTGGAATTGCGGAGCTCTGGGTATGGCCACACCTTC. This translates into CASSLELRSSGYGHTF.

There are a few counts of this clonotype. The J gene is TRBJ2-3, the V gene TRBV5-1; D is ambiguous. The CDR3 is 14 amino acids. V was cut by 2 bases and J by 2 bases, with 9 bases left in between. CDR1 is SGHRS and CDR2 is YFSETQ in the germline V gene. The CDR3 coding sequence is TGCGCCAGCAGCTTAGAGCGACACACAGATACGCAGTATTTT. Residues: CASSLERHTDTQYF.

The chain joins TRBV5-1 to TRBJ1-2; no clear D. Germline CDR1 and CDR2: SGHRS and YFSETQ. CDR3 length: 16 amino acids. V was pared by 1 base and J by 2 bases, with 15 bases between. CDR3 nucleotides: TGCGCCAGCAGCTTGCGATCTCCGCAGGCAAACTATGGCTACACCTTC. Its protein is CASSLRSPQANYGYTF.

This sequence joins TRBV20-1 and TRBJ1-2; perhaps TRBD1 as D (6 bases). CDR3 length: 14 amino acids. The germline CDR1 and CDR2 sequences are DFQATT and SNEGSKA (reference sequence). V lost 1 base and J 2 bases, leaving 11 bases between the germline ends. CDR3 DNA sequence: TGCAGTGCTAGAGGAGGACAGATAAACTATGGCTACACCTTC. It encodes CSARGGQINYGYTF.

This clonotype was counted between two and nine times. The chain has TRBV25-1 and TRBJ1-4; D may be TRBD1 (6 bases). Trimming removed 2 bases from V and 5 bases from J, with 12 bases in between. The germline V gene has CDR1 MGHDK and CDR2 SYGVNS. The CDR3 is made up of 15 amino acids. The CDR3 region has the DNA TGTGCCAGCAGTGAACGCCCAGGGGTCAATGAAAAACTGTTTTTT. It is translated as CASSERPGVNEKLFF.

V usage is TRBV7-2 and J usage is TRBJ2-2, with TRBD2 matching over 10 bases. The CDR3 covers 16 residues. J gave up 4 bases and V 2 bases, and 4 bases lay outside the gene matches. The germline CDR1 and CDR2 sequences are SGHTA and FQGNSA. CDR3 protein: CASSLRAGGPTGELFF. The CDR3 DNA follows: TGTGCCAGCAGCTTACGAGCGGGGGGGCCCACCGGGGAGCTGTTTTTT.

This clonotype was observed a few times. This sequence may be a read error, since a much larger clone differs from it by one base. The chain combines TRBV5-1 with TRBJ1-4; D possibly corresponds to TRBD1 (6 bases). CDR1 SGHRS and CDR2 YFSETQ come from the germline V gene. This CDR3 region has 16 residues. The V end was cut by 6 bases, the J end by 0 bases, with 15 bases between. Written as DNA, the CDR3 is TGCGCCAGCAACTCAAAAGCAGGGGCAACTAATGAAAAACTGTTTTTT. Protein product: CASNSKAGATNEKLFF. The full variable domain, completed using reference TRBV5-1 and TRBJ1-4, is KAGVTQTPRYLIKTRGQQVTLSCSPISGHRSVSWYQQTPGQGLQFLFEYFSETQRNKGNFPGRFSGRQFSNSRSEMNVSTLELGDSALYLCASNSKAGATNEKLFFGSGTQLSVL.

The CDR3 here is CAISESNREGTEAFF. For the CDR3, the DNA is TGTGCCATCAGTGAGTCTAACAGGGAGGGCACTGAAGCTTTCTTT. This chain links TRBV10-3 with TRBJ1-1; tentatively, D is TRBD1 (6 bases). Germline V lookup: CDR1 ENHRY, CDR2 SYGVKD. V lost 0 bases and J lost 4, with 12 bases in between. The CDR3 runs 15 residues.